Included here is one TCR beta chain sequence, with context. The antigen it binds to is not known. It has no much larger one-base neighbor in the sample; base qualities were not kept. There are 18 amino acids in the CDR3, from cysteine to phenylalanine inclusive. The CDR3 DNA has 54 bases and is translated from base 1. As encoded in the germline V gene, CDR1 is KGHSH while CDR2 is LQKENI. V trim: 2 bases; J trim: 1 base; unmatched bases: 10. Library creation used the immunoSEQ multiplex PCR assay. TCRdb re-hosts the immuneACCESS table, in-frame sequences only. Its copies lack some clones; in the studies checked, an unresolved V gene accounts for under half of them, and the cause for the rest is not known. For this sample there are tens of thousands of clones; approximately 92% appear just once. The ten top clones hold roughly 2.1% of the sample. This sample is part of a study of T cell changes during pregnancy in multiple sclerosis (dated by TCRdb to about 2019). Describing the broader study: In women with multiple sclerosis, the researchers looked at how the T cell repertoire shifted as pregnancy progressed.

Rearrangement joined TRBV18 to TRBJ2-2, with 7 middle bases fitting TRBD1. The material was peripheral blood, obtained in the second trimester of pregnancy. The sequence derives from a female donor in good health, enrolled as a control in a pregnancy study. CDR3 loop: CASSPRQGGRLNTGELFF. The sequence in DNA is TGTGCCAGCTCACCAAGACAGGGTGGGAGACTGAACACCGGGGAGCTGTTTTTT.